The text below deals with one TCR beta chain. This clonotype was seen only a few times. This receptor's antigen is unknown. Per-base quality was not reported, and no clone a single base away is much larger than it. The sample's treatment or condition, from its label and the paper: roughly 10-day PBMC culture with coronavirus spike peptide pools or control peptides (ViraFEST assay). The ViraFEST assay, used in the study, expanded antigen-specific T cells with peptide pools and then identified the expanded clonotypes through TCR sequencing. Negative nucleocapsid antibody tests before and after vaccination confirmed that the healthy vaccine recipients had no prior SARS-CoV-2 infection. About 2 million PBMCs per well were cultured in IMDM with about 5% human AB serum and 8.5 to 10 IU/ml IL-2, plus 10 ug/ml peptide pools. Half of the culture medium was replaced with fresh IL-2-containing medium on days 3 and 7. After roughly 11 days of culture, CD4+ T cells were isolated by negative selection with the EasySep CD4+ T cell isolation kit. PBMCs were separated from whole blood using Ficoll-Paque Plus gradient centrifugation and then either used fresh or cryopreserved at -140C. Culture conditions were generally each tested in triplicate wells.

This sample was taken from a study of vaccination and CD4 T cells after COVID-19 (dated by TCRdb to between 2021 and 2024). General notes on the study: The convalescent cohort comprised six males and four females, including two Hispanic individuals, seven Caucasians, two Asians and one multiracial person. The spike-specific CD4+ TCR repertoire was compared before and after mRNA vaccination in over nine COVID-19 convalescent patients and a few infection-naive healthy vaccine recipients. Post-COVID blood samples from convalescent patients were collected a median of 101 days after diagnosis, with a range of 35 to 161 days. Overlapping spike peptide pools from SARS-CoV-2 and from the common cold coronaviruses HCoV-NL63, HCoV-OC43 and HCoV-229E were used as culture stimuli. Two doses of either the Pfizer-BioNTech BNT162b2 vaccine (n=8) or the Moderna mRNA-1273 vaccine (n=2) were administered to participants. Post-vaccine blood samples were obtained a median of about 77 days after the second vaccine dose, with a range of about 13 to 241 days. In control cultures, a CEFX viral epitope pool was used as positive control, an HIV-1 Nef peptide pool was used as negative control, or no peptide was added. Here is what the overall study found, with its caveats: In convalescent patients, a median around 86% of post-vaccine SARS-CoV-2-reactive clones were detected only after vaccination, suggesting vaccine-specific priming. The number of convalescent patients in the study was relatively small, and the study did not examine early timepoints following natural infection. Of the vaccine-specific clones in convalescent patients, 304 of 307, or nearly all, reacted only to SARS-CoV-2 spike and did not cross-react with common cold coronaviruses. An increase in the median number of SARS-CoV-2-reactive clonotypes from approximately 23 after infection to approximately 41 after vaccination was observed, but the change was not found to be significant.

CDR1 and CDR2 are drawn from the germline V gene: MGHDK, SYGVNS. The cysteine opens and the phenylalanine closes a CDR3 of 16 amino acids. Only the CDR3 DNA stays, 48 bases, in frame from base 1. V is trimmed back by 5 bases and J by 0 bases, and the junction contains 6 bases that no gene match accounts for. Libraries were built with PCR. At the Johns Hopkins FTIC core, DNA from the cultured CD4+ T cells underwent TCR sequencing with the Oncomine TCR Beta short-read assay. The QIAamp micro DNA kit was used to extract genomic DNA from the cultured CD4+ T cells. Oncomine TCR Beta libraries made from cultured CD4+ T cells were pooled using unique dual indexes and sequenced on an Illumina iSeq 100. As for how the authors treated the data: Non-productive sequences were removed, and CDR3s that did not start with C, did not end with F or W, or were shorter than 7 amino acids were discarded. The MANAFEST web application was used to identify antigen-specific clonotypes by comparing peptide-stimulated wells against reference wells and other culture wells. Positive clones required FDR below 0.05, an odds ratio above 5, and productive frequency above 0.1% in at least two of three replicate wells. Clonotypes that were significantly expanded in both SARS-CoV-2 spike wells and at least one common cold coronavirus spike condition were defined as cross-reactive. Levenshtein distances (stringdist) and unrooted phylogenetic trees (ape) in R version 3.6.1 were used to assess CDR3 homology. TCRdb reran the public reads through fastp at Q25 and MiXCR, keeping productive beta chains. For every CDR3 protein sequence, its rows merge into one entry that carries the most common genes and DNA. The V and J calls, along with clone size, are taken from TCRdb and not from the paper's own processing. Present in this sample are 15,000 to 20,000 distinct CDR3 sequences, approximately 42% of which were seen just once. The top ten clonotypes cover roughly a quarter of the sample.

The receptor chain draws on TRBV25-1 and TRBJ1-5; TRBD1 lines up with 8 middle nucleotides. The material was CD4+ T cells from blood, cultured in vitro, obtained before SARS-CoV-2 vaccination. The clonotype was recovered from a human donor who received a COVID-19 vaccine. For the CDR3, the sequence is CASSSGQVLSNQPQHF. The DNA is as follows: TGTGCCAGCAGTTCGGGACAGGTCCTTAGCAATCAGCCCCAGCATTTT.